This entry lists 32 T cell receptor beta chains sequenced from one sample in a study of early stage breast cancer tumors. Sequencing was performed with immunoSEQ multiplex PCR; in TCRdb, only in-frame clones are kept and a portion is missing. The sample has about 4,800 clones, around two thirds seen once. Input material: breast tumor tissue. The origin of the receptors is a person aged 45-65 years with breast cancer.

The gene calls are TRBV6-5 and TRBJ1-2, with 10 bases that match TRBD1. Germline CDR1 and CDR2: MNHEY and SVGAGI. Trimming cost V 4 bases and J 8 bases; bases outside gene matches: 10. The CDR3 totals 15 residues. The CDR3 loop reads CASSSPDRGIRGYTF. CDR3 DNA: TGTGCCAGCAGTTCCCCGGACAGGGGGATTCGGGGCTACACCTTC.

The chain combines TRBV7-3 with TRBJ2-1; D is perhaps TRBD2 (7 bases). CDR1 and CDR2 (germline): SGHTA, FQGTGA. V was clipped by 1 base and J by 6 bases, with 22 bases between them. This CDR3 is 18 amino acids long. The DNA of the CDR3 is TGTGCCAGCAGCTTAAGAGGGGGGGACCTGGCAGTAGGCAATGAGCAGTTCTTC. As protein: CASSLRGGDLAVGNEQFF. Drawing the rest from reference TRBV7-3 and TRBJ2-1, the complete variable domain is GAGVSQTPSNKVTEKGKYVELRCDPISGHTALYWYRQSLGQGPEFLIYFQGTGAADDSGLPNDRFFAVRPEGSVSTLKIQRTERGDSAVYLCASSLRGGDLAVGNEQFFGPGTRLTVL.

The chain joins TRBV10-3 to TRBJ2-1; D may be TRBD2 (5 bases). Trimming cost V 3 bases and J 2 bases, with 17 bases left between them. In germline, CDR1 is ENHRY, CDR2 SYGVKD. This CDR3 is 17 amino acids long. This CDR3 reads CAISEPGGPAPYNEQFF. Written as DNA, the CDR3 is TGTGCCATCAGTGAACCAGGAGGCCCGGCCCCCTACAATGAGCAGTTCTTC.

The chain couples TRBV6-6 to TRBJ2-5; TRBD2 matches 11 bases. In germline, CDR1 is MNHNY, CDR2 SVGAGI (reference sequence). This CDR3 has 14 amino acids. V trimming: 10 bases; J trimming: 4 bases; junction bases outside the gene matches: 8. Here the CDR3 DNA reads TGTGCCACCAGAGATAGCGGGGGGGGAGAGACCCAGTACTTC. Translating it yields CATRDSGGGETQYF.

Only a few counts were recorded for this clone. The chain joins TRBV5-6 to TRBJ1-3; unclear D gene. This CDR3 has 16 amino acids. The V gene's germline CDR1 is SGHDT and CDR2 YYEEEE. Trimming removed 2 bases from V and 0 bases from J, with 12 bases in between. CDR3 region: CASSLPTGSSGNTIYF. CDR3 coding DNA: TGTGCCAGCAGCTTACCGACGGGGAGCTCTGGAAACACCATATATTTT.

This clone has only a few counts. V and J are TRBV14 and TRBJ2-3; TRBD2 agrees at 8 bases. Germline V lookup: CDR1 SGHDN, CDR2 FVKESK. This CDR3 contains 16 residues. V shed 4 bases and J 4 bases; nucleotides not matched to a gene: 10. The CDR3 DNA reads TGTGCCAGCAGCCTTACCTCGGGGGGGCGGGCAGATACGCAGTATTTT. It codes for CASSLTSGGRADTQYF.

The chain is built from TRBV30 and TRBJ1-2; TRBD1 might be the D (5 bases). Germline lookup yields CDR1 GTSNPN and CDR2 SVGIG (reference sequence). Between the trimmed V and J ends, which lost 4 bases and 8 bases, there was a span of 14 bases. The length of the CDR3 is 12 residues. The CDR3 here is CAWISGNRGYTF. CDR3 nucleotide sequence: TGTGCCTGGATATCAGGGAATAGGGGCTACACCTTC.

The V call is TRBV27, the J call TRBJ2-6, with D possibly being TRBD1 or TRBD2 (5 bases each). The CDR3 loop spans 18 amino acids. Trimming removed 6 bases from V and 8 bases from J, with 26 bases in between. Germline assignment: CDR1 MNHEY and CDR2 SMNVEV (reference sequence). The CDR3 DNA sequence: TGTGCCAGCAGCCGACTTACCGATGGGTGGTGGGGGTCCAACGTCCTGACTTTC. Its protein is CASSRLTDGWWGSNVLTF.

This chain uses TRBV5-6 with TRBJ1-4; a possible D gene is TRBD1 (6 bases). This CDR3 has 15 residues. From germline, CDR1 is SGHDT and CDR2 YYEEEE. V dropped 0 bases and J dropped 3 bases, with 9 bases sitting between them. The CDR3 DNA is TGTGCCAGCAGCTTGGTACAGGGTGCTAATGAAAAACTGTTTTTT. Encoded protein: CASSLVQGANEKLFF. The complete variable domain, with remaining parts taken from reference TRBV5-6 and TRBJ1-4, reads DAGVTQSPTHLIKTRGQQVTLRCSPKSGHDTVSWYQQALGQGPQFIFQYYEEEERQRGNFPDRFSGHQFPNYSSELNVNALLLGDSALYLCASSLVQGANEKLFFGSGTQLSVL.

This clone was found a few times. The chain combines TRBV27 with TRBJ2-7; the D is unclear. Deletions cut 2 bases from V and 3 bases from J, with 5 bases between. The germline V gene has CDR1 MNHEY and CDR2 SMNVEV (reference sequence). This CDR3 comprises 12 residues. The CDR3 nucleotides are TGTGCCAGCAGTTTAACCAGCTACGAGCAGTACGTC. It specifies CASSLTSYEQYV.

This clone was seen a handful of times. The chain recombines TRBV1 with TRBJ2-7. TRBV1 is an annotated pseudogene. The CDR3 contains 14 residues. CDR3 nucleotides: TGCACCAGCAGCCAAGACAGTAATACGGACGAGCAGTACTTC. Protein: CTSSQDSNTDEQYF.

This clone was counted only a few times. V and J are TRBV5-1 and TRBJ2-6; TRBD2 is a possible D gene (5 bases). The CDR3 spans 15 residues. V was trimmed by 4 bases and J by 4 bases, leaving 12 bases between them. The V gene's germline CDR1 is SGHRS and CDR2 YFSETQ. This chain's CDR3 is CASSIGLGGANVLTF. CDR3 nucleotide sequence: TGCGCCAGCAGCATTGGACTCGGAGGGGCCAACGTCCTGACTTTC. The whole variable domain, filled in from reference TRBV5-1 and TRBJ2-6, reads KAGVTQTPRYLIKTRGQQVTLSCSPISGHRSVSWYQQTPGQGLQFLFEYFSETQRNKGNFPGRFSGRQFSNSRSEMNVSTLELGDSALYLCASSIGLGGANVLTFGAGSRLTVL.

This chain uses TRBV29-1 with TRBJ2-7; D may be TRBD1 (6 bases). V was trimmed by 6 bases and J by 2 bases, leaving 11 bases between them. This CDR3 contains 12 residues. CDR1 SQVTM and CDR2 ANQGSEA come from the germline V gene. The CDR3 nucleotides are TGCAGCGTCCAACAGGGCCCCTACGAGCAGTACTTC. This translates into CSVQQGPYEQYF.

The gene calls are TRBV11-3 and TRBJ1-2; 9 bases align to TRBD1. Germline trimming cut 8 bases from V and 5 bases from J; bases unmatched to any gene: 9. This CDR3 spans 14 amino acids. The germline V gene has CDR1 SGHNT and CDR2 YENEEA. The chain's CDR3 is CASGRDRDPYGYTF. The DNA for the CDR3 is TGTGCCAGCGGCCGGGACAGGGATCCTTATGGCTACACCTTC.

This clone was detected only once. The chain links TRBV5-5 to TRBJ1-2; D may be TRBD1 (5 bases). Germline V gives CDR1 SGHKS, CDR2 YYEKEE (reference sequence). V was clipped by 0 bases and J by 7 bases, with 10 bases between them. The CDR3 spans 13 residues. The CDR3 DNA sequence: TGTGCCAGCAGCTTGGACGCAGGGTTTGGCTACACCTTC. Translating it yields CASSLDAGFGYTF.

The chain combines TRBV2 with TRBJ2-5, with 11 bases aligning to TRBD2. In germline, CDR1 is SNHLY, CDR2 FYNNEI. The CDR3 has 16 amino acids. The junction had 9 bases not matched to a gene; V was cut back by 7 bases and J by 2 bases. CDR3 loop: CASIPLTSGEQETQYF. The DNA of the CDR3 is TGTGCCAGCATCCCGTTGACTAGCGGGGAACAAGAGACCCAGTACTTC.

This clone was counted a single time. The V and J genes are TRBV4-1 and TRBJ1-1; no firm D call. CDR1 is MGHRA and CDR2 is YSYEKL in the germline V gene. This CDR3 spans 13 amino acids. V was clipped by 3 bases and J by 6 bases, with 11 bases between them. CDR3: CASSQDLLPEAFF. Here the CDR3 DNA reads TGCGCCAGCAGCCAGGACCTACTGCCTGAAGCTTTCTTT.

This rearrangement joins TRBV11-3 to TRBJ2-1, with TRBD2 as a possible D gene (8 bases). V shed 2 bases and J shed 0 bases, with 14 bases lying between them. This CDR3 has 17 amino acids. Germline V CDR1 and CDR2: SGHNT, YENEEA. The CDR3 DNA sequence: TGTGCCAGCAGCTTAAGGGGGCTAGCGGGCTCCTACAATGAGCAGTTCTTC. It translates to CASSLRGLAGSYNEQFF. Drawing the rest from reference TRBV11-3 and TRBJ2-1, the complete variable domain is EAGVVQSPRYKIIEKKQPVAFWCNPISGHNTLYWYLQNLGQGPELLIRYENEEAVDDSQLPKDRFSAERLKGVDSTLKIQPAELGDSAVYLCASSLRGLAGSYNEQFFGPGTRLTVL.

In its sample, this clone was seen a few times. The rearrangement links TRBV2 to TRBJ2-4; D not resolved. V was shortened by 2 bases and J by 1 base, with 12 bases between the two germline ends. Germline V gene data show CDR1 as SNHLY and CDR2 as FYNNEI. The CDR3 loop spans 16 amino acids. Written as DNA, the CDR3 is TGTGCCAGCAGTGAAACAGACCCCGCGGCCAAAAACATTCAGTACTTC. Protein product: CASSETDPAAKNIQYF.

This clone was counted a few times. The rearrangement joins TRBV9 to TRBJ1-3; D is unclear. Per the germline V gene, CDR1 is SGDLS and CDR2 is YYNGEE. Trimming shortened V by 2 bases and J by 0 bases, and 3 bases separated the two germline ends. The CDR3 totals 13 residues. The CDR3 loop is CASSVGSGNTIYF. The CDR3 DNA reads TGTGCCAGCAGCGTGGGCTCTGGAAACACCATATATTTT.

V usage is TRBV5-1 and J usage is TRBJ2-1; possibly TRBD2 for D (5 bases). Trimming pared 3 bases from V and 0 bases from J, leaving 19 bases between. The germline V gene has CDR1 SGHRS and CDR2 YFSETQ. This CDR3 is built from 18 residues. CDR3 amino acids: CASSSARAAFSSYNEQFF. The DNA for the CDR3 is TGCGCCAGCAGCTCCGCGAGGGCGGCCTTTTCCTCCTACAATGAGCAGTTCTTC. The whole variable domain, remainder taken from reference TRBV5-1 and TRBJ2-1, is KAGVTQTPRYLIKTRGQQVTLSCSPISGHRSVSWYQQTPGQGLQFLFEYFSETQRNKGNFPGRFSGRQFSNSRSEMNVSTLELGDSALYLCASSSARAAFSSYNEQFFGPGTRLTVL.

J is TRBJ1-4 and V is TRBV5-4; D remains ambiguous. The V end lost 0 bases, the J end lost 4 bases, and 7 bases lay between the germline ends. There are 14 residues in the CDR3. Germline CDR1 SGHNT, CDR2 YYREEE (reference sequence). CDR3 nucleotides: TGTGCCAGCAGCTTGGACGGCCGTAATGAAAAACTGTTTTTT. Translated: CASSLDGRNEKLFF. Looking up the rest from reference TRBV5-4 and TRBJ1-4 gives the full variable domain: ETGVTQSPTHLIKTRGQQVTLRCSSQSGHNTVSWYQQALGQGPQFIFQYYREEENGRGNFPPRFSGLQFPNYSSELNVNALELDDSALYLCASSLDGRNEKLFFGSGTQLSVL.

A single count supports this clone. This chain uses TRBV6-5 with TRBJ2-2; possible D gene TRBD2, 6 bases. The CDR3 loop spans 16 amino acids. The V gene lost 2 bases and the J gene lost 4 bases, with 14 bases spanning the gap. Germline assignment: CDR1 MNHEY and CDR2 SVGAGI. Here the CDR3 DNA reads TGTGCCAGCAGTTACACTCCGGGACTTACCACCGGGGAGCTGTTTTTT. The encoded protein is CASSYTPGLTTGELFF.

The chain is built from TRBV7-8 and TRBJ2-3; 10 bases match TRBD2. This CDR3 region has 17 residues. CDR1 is SGHVS, CDR2 FQNEAQ, per germline. J lost 4 bases, V lost 1 base, and 8 bases had no gene match. The CDR3 spells CASSLGPSGRSPDTQYF. DNA for the CDR3: TGTGCCAGCAGCTTAGGACCTAGCGGGAGAAGCCCAGATACGCAGTATTTT.

The chain uses TRBV7-9 and TRBJ2-5; the D call may be TRBD1 or TRBD2 (5 bases each). Trimming cost V 1 base and J 4 bases, with 22 bases left between them. The CDR3 contains 18 residues. The V gene's germline CDR1 is SEHNR and CDR2 FQNEAQ (reference sequence). This CDR3 reads CASSLVVEAQGRGETQYF. Written as DNA, the CDR3 is TGTGCCAGCAGCTTAGTGGTGGAGGCTCAGGGAAGGGGAGAGACCCAGTACTTC.

The chain carries TRBV4-1 and TRBJ2-1, with a tentative D call TRBD2 (5 bases). V was cut by 5 bases and J by 7 bases, with 12 bases left in between. The germline gives CDR1 MGHRA, CDR2 YSYEKL. The CDR3 runs 13 residues. CDR3: CASSDNRGNEQFF. The CDR3 nucleotides are TGCGCCAGCAGCGACAATAGAGGGAATGAGCAGTTCTTC.

The chain carries TRBV4-3 and TRBJ2-2; the D is unclear. The CDR3 runs to 16 residues. With 1 base removed from V and 7 bases from J, the gap between germline ends came to 16 bases. Germline loops: CDR1 LGHNA, CDR2 YSLEER. CDR3 bases: TGCGCCAGCAGCCAAGTGGGTCGGGCCCAGAACGGGGAGCTGTTTTTT. Residues: CASSQVGRAQNGELFF.

This chain joins TRBV5-1 and TRBJ2-1, with D uncertain. CDR3 length: 18 residues. The V end was cut by 0 bases, the J end by 0 bases, with 16 bases between. Germline V gene sequence: CDR1 SGHRS, CDR2 YFSETQ. CDR3 protein: CASSLEGSPFSSYNEQFF. CDR3 DNA sequence: TGCGCCAGCAGCTTGGAAGGATCCCCCTTTAGCTCCTACAATGAGCAGTTCTTC. Together with reference TRBV5-1 and TRBJ2-1, the CDR3 gives the full variable domain: KAGVTQTPRYLIKTRGQQVTLSCSPISGHRSVSWYQQTPGQGLQFLFEYFSETQRNKGNFPGRFSGRQFSNSRSEMNVSTLELGDSALYLCASSLEGSPFSSYNEQFFGPGTRLTVL.

V gene TRBV19 combines with J gene TRBJ1-4; D call uncertain. There are 13 residues in the CDR3. With 0 bases removed from V and 11 bases from J, the gap between germline ends came to 10 bases. Germline V lookup: CDR1 LNHDA, CDR2 SQIVND (reference sequence). The CDR3 DNA follows: TGTGCCAGTAGTATAGAGCTCTTAAGGAAACTGTTTTTT. It translates to CASSIELLRKLFF.

Comment on this clone: Other DNA sequences within the sample encode an identical CDR3. The CDR3 DNA reads as TGTGCCAGCAGTTTGACGGCCTCCTACGAGCAGTACTTC. It is translated as CASSLTASYEQYF. The chain combines TRBV11-3 with TRBJ2-7; D gene ambiguous. V lost 6 bases, J lost 0 bases, and 9 bases lay in between. The CDR3 contains 13 residues. Germline V gives CDR1 SGHNT, CDR2 YENEEA.

The chain links TRBV29-1 to TRBJ1-2, with 11 nucleotides matching TRBD1. The CDR3 contains 14 residues. V trimming: 7 bases; J trimming: 4 bases; junction bases outside the gene matches: 8. CDR1 and CDR2 (germline): SQVTM, ANQGSEA. In DNA form, the CDR3 reads TGCAGCGATGGACAGGGGGCGCCTGGCTATGGCTACACCTTC. It translates to CSDGQGAPGYGYTF.

This clone counts as medium-sized. The V and J genes are TRBV13 and TRBJ1-2; D may be TRBD1 (5 bases). Germline V CDR1 and CDR2: PRHDT, FYEKMQ (reference sequence). The CDR3 sequence is 14 residues long. V was cut by 5 bases and J by 8 bases, with 18 bases left in between. The CDR3 here is CASSPETVIEGYTF. The DNA of the CDR3 is TGTGCCAGCAGCCCGGAGACAGTTATTGAGGGCTACACCTTC.